Below, 24 T cell receptor beta chains from the same sample are listed, as sequenced in a study of OX40 agonist ivuxolimab in advanced cancers. Here immunoSEQ multiplex PCR was the method, and the copy in TCRdb shows in-frame clones only, minus some. The table lists about 70,000 clones, approximately 89% of them singletons. Specimen: CD4+ or CD8+ T cells sorted from blood, collected in a trial of the OX40 agonist ivuxolimab. The receptors derive from an adult with an advanced solid tumor such as melanoma, head and neck, liver or kidney cancer.

The chain has TRBV7-9 and TRBJ2-2; a possible D gene is TRBD2 (6 bases). The CDR3 sequence is 15 residues long. Deletions cut 5 bases from V and 4 bases from J, with 14 bases between. The V gene's germline CDR1 is SEHNR and CDR2 FQNEAQ (reference sequence). The CDR3 DNA follows: TGTGCCAGCAGCCTGAGGGCCGGGGGCACCGGGGAGCTGTTTTTT. As protein: CASSLRAGGTGELFF.

V and J are TRBV10-1 and TRBJ2-3; the D is unclear. Per germline, CDR1 WNHNN and CDR2 SYGVQD (reference sequence). This CDR3 contains 13 residues. Trimming left V 0 bases short and J 12 bases short, with 13 bases between. CDR3 DNA: TGCGCCAGCAGTGAGTCGAGCAACCCCCACCAGTATTTT. It codes for CASSESSNPHQYF.

This sequence joins TRBV5-1 and TRBJ1-2; TRBD1 is a possible D gene (5 bases). The CDR3 has 15 residues. Trimming pared 2 bases from V and 2 bases from J, leaving 13 bases between. CDR1 is SGHRS, CDR2 YFSETQ, per germline. For the CDR3, the DNA is TGCGCCAGCAGCTTTCAGCTTGGGGCAAACTATGGCTACACCTTC. Translation gives CASSFQLGANYGYTF. The entire variable domain, with the rest obtained from reference TRBV5-1 and TRBJ1-2, is as follows: KAGVTQTPRYLIKTRGQQVTLSCSPISGHRSVSWYQQTPGQGLQFLFEYFSETQRNKGNFPGRFSGRQFSNSRSEMNVSTLELGDSALYLCASSFQLGANYGYTFGSGTRLTVV.

This chain uses TRBV6-1 with TRBJ1-2; tentatively, D is TRBD1 (6 bases). This CDR3 has 15 amino acids. Germline V CDR1 and CDR2: MNHNS, SASEGT. V was pared by 4 bases and J by 6 bases, with 18 bases between. The CDR3 is CASSAGGGDFNGYTF. The DNA of the CDR3 is TGTGCCAGCAGTGCGGGGGGGGGCGATTTTAATGGCTACACCTTC.

The V call is TRBV7-2, the J call TRBJ2-5, with a possible D match to TRBD1 (6 bases). The CDR3 extends over 16 amino acids. CDR1 is SGHTA, CDR2 FQGNSA, per germline. Trimming took 5 bases from V and 4 from J, leaving 20 bases between them. CDR3 nucleotide sequence: TGTGCCAGCAGCCAGGGGACCGCCAGGGTGGGAGAGACCCAGTACTTC. Residues: CASSQGTARVGETQYF. Filled out from reference TRBV7-2 and TRBJ2-5, the complete variable domain reads GAGVSQSPSNKVTEKGKDVELRCDPISGHTALYWYRQSLGQGLEFLIYFQGNSAPDKSGLPSDRFSAERTGGSVSTLTIQRTQQEDSAVYLCASSQGTARVGETQYFGPGTRLLVL.

The chain couples TRBV5-1 to TRBJ1-1; maybe TRBD1 (6 bases). The CDR3 has 19 amino acids. Germline lookup yields CDR1 SGHRS and CDR2 YFSETQ. Trimming pared 0 bases from V and 2 bases from J, leaving 23 bases between. The CDR3 coding sequence is TGCGCCAGCAGCTTGGTTGGTGCGGGGGGCGCAGGTAGTAACACTGAAGCTTTCTTT. Its translation is CASSLVGAGGAGSNTEAFF. The whole variable domain, remainder taken from reference TRBV5-1 and TRBJ1-1, is KAGVTQTPRYLIKTRGQQVTLSCSPISGHRSVSWYQQTPGQGLQFLFEYFSETQRNKGNFPGRFSGRQFSNSRSEMNVSTLELGDSALYLCASSLVGAGGAGSNTEAFFGQGTRLTVV.

CDR3 nucleotides: TGTGCCAGCAGCCCCGGACTAGCGGGGGGGTTGAGCTCCTACGAGCAGTACTTC. It is translated as CASSPGLAGGLSSYEQYF. The V gene is TRBV7-8, the J gene TRBJ2-7; TRBD2 matches 15 bases. Trimming cost V 5 bases and J 0 bases; bases outside gene matches: 8. The CDR3 is 18 residues long. Looked up from germline, CDR1 is SGHVS and CDR2 is FQNEAQ.

J is TRBJ1-2 and V is TRBV7-2; the D gene is possibly TRBD1 (6 bases). The length of the CDR3 is 15 residues. Germline CDR1 is SGHTA and CDR2 is FQGNSA. The V end lost 4 bases, the J end lost 2 bases, and 14 bases lay between the germline ends. CDR3 region: CASSSGENYNYGYTF. The DNA for the CDR3 is TGTGCCAGCAGCTCAGGGGAGAATTACAACTATGGCTACACCTTC.

The V gene is TRBV7-2, the J gene TRBJ2-5; 12 bases line up with TRBD2. The CDR3 sequence is 16 residues long. The trim removed 0 bases at V and 5 bases at J, leaving 4 bases unmatched. Germline CDR1 SGHTA, CDR2 FQGNSA. For the CDR3, the DNA is TGTGCCAGCAGCTTAGCCCTAGCGGGGGGGCGGGAGACCCAGTACTTC. Translating gives CASSLALAGGRETQYF.

V is TRBV2 and J is TRBJ2-6, with D unclear. The CDR3 covers 17 residues. With 4 bases removed from V and 0 bases from J, the gap between germline ends came to 13 bases. Per germline, CDR1 SNHLY and CDR2 FYNNEI. CDR3 residues: CASSGQPMSSGANVLTF. CDR3 nucleotide sequence: TGTGCCAGCAGTGGCCAACCGATGAGCTCTGGGGCCAACGTCCTGACTTTC.

The V gene is TRBV14, the J gene TRBJ2-5; no clear D. The DNA end is a closer match to TRBJ2-7, so the J assignment may be wrong. Germline V gives CDR1 SGHDN, CDR2 FVKESK. The CDR3 is 17 residues long. The CDR3 region has the DNA TGTGCCAGCAGCCAATTTTCCCCCCCGAGACCCTCCTACGAGCAGTACTTC. As protein: CASSQFSPPRPSYEQYF.

This clone showed up just once. This rearrangement joins TRBV12-5 to TRBJ2-1; D unresolved. V gave up 6 bases and J gave up 7 bases, with 10 bases separating them. The CDR3 sequence is 12 residues long. Germline CDR1 reads LGHNT; CDR2 reads FRNRAP. CDR3 in amino acids: CASGYNRNEQFF. The DNA for the CDR3 is TGTGCTAGTGGATACAACCGGAATGAGCAGTTCTTC.

V usage is TRBV7-8 and J usage is TRBJ2-2, with unresolved D. There are 15 residues in the CDR3. V lost 8 bases and J lost 0, with 13 bases in between. Germline V CDR1 and CDR2: SGHVS, FQNEAQ. The CDR3 DNA follows: TGTGCCAGCCGCCGGACGCCAGCGAACACCGGGGAGCTGTTTTTT. Encoded protein: CASRRTPANTGELFF.

The gene calls are TRBV4-1 and TRBJ1-6, with 8 bases matching TRBD1. Germline loops: CDR1 MGHRA, CDR2 YSYEKL. Trimming took 0 bases from V and 5 from J; bases not matched to a gene: 3. The CDR3 spans 16 residues. CDR3 nucleotides: TGCGCCAGCAGCCAAGATGCCAGGGGGCATAATTCACCCCTCCACTTT. This sequence encodes CASSQDARGHNSPLHF.

The chain employs TRBV5-4 and TRBJ2-5; 13 nucleotides match TRBD2. In germline, CDR1 is SGHNT, CDR2 YYREEE (reference sequence). This CDR3 has 16 residues. The V and J ends lost 4 bases and 4 bases, in that order; junction bases with no gene match: 7. DNA of the CDR3: TGTGCCAGCAGCCGCGGGACTAGCGGGGCCCGAGAGACCCAGTACTTC. Its translation is CASSRGTSGARETQYF.

The gene calls are TRBV7-6 and TRBJ1-5, with D unresolved. Germline CDR1 SGHVS, CDR2 FNYEAQ. The V end was cut by 2 bases, the J end by 5 bases, with 7 bases between. CDR3 size: 13 residues. DNA of the CDR3: TGTGCCAGCAGCTTAAGGGAGGATCAGCCCCAGCATTTT. Protein sequence: CASSLREDQPQHF.

The chain links TRBV4-2 to TRBJ2-3; 11 bases are a match to TRBD2. Per germline, CDR1 LGHNA and CDR2 YNFKEQ. The CDR3 loop spans 15 amino acids. V lost 4 bases to trimming and J lost 10 bases; unmatched junction nucleotides: 10. The CDR3 DNA reads as TGTGCCAGCAGCCCGAGGACTAGCGGGTCAGGGGCGCAGTATTTT. It translates to CASSPRTSGSGAQYF.

The J gene is TRBJ2-1, the V gene TRBV27; 10 bases fit TRBD1. V gave up 6 bases and J gave up 7 bases; unmatched junction bases: 6. The germline CDR1 and CDR2 sequences are MNHEY and SMNVEV (reference sequence). This CDR3 is 14 amino acids long. The CDR3 DNA follows: TGTGCCAGCAGCCGGGACAGGGGCCGGAATGAGCAGTTCTTC. Translation: CASSRDRGRNEQFF.

This clone was counted once. V usage is TRBV5-1 and J usage is TRBJ1-1; D possibly corresponds to TRBD1 (6 bases). V was trimmed by 2 bases and J by 4 bases, leaving 15 bases between them. The CDR3 loop spans 15 amino acids. Germline assignment: CDR1 SGHRS and CDR2 YFSETQ. CDR3 residues: CASSFTGLRSTEAFF. CDR3 coding DNA: TGCGCCAGCAGCTTCACAGGGCTTAGGAGCACTGAAGCTTTCTTT. Supplemented by reference TRBV5-1 and TRBJ1-1, the full variable domain reads KAGVTQTPRYLIKTRGQQVTLSCSPISGHRSVSWYQQTPGQGLQFLFEYFSETQRNKGNFPGRFSGRQFSNSRSEMNVSTLELGDSALYLCASSFTGLRSTEAFFGQGTRLTVV.

The genes are TRBV6-1 and TRBJ1-3, with D perhaps matching TRBD1 (5 bases). Germline CDR1 is MNHNS and CDR2 is SASEGT. The CDR3 length is 13 residues. V lost 0 bases and J lost 13, with 13 bases in between. The CDR3 sequence is CASSEAVRGTIYF. The CDR3 DNA reads TGTGCCAGCAGTGAAGCGGTGAGAGGGACGATATATTTT.

This clone is a singleton in its sample. The chain couples TRBV18 to TRBJ2-3, with TRBD1 as a possible D gene (5 bases). Germline lookup yields CDR1 KGHSH and CDR2 LQKENI. V lost 4 bases and J 3 bases, leaving 17 bases between the germline ends. The CDR3 covers 16 residues. Here the CDR3 DNA reads TGTGCCAGCTCACAGGGGTCTAGGGGTGTGACAGATACGCAGTATTTT. This sequence encodes CASSQGSRGVTDTQYF.

This clone was seen a single time. The J gene is TRBJ2-2, the V gene TRBV7-9; D is unclear. In germline, CDR1 is SEHNR, CDR2 FQNEAQ (reference sequence). This CDR3 region has 16 residues. Deletions cut 2 bases from V and 0 bases from J, with 10 bases between. CDR3 sequence: CASSLIQPSNTGELFF. DNA for the CDR3: TGTGCCAGCAGCTTAATACAGCCCTCGAACACCGGGGAGCTGTTTTTT.

V and J are TRBV5-1 and TRBJ2-5; D call uncertain. CDR3 length equals 15 residues. Germline V CDR1 and CDR2: SGHRS, YFSETQ. Trimming pared 0 bases from V and 0 bases from J, leaving 9 bases between. CDR3 sequence (DNA): TGCGCCAGCAGCTTGGGGAACACGTACCAAGAGACCCAGTACTTC. This sequence encodes CASSLGNTYQETQYF.

The chain combines TRBV5-1 with TRBJ2-6; 7 nucleotides align to TRBD1. The CDR3 totals 17 residues. The germline V gene has CDR1 SGHRS and CDR2 YFSETQ. Losses at the gene ends were 1 base for V and 2 bases for J; bases not matched to a gene: 6. The CDR3 coding sequence is TGCGCCAGCAGCTTGAGGGACAGCTTTACTGGGGCCAACGTCCTGACTTTC. Its translation is CASSLRDSFTGANVLTF. Supplemented by reference TRBV5-1 and TRBJ2-6, the full variable domain reads KAGVTQTPRYLIKTRGQQVTLSCSPISGHRSVSWYQQTPGQGLQFLFEYFSETQRNKGNFPGRFSGRQFSNSRSEMNVSTLELGDSALYLCASSLRDSFTGANVLTFGAGSRLTVL.